This entry concerns a single T cell receptor beta chain. The CDR3 consists of 13 residues. V lost 4 bases to trimming and J lost 3 bases; unmatched junction nucleotides: 3. Germline V gene lookup returns CDR1 LGHDT and CDR2 YNNKEL (reference sequence). Through a sample-barcoded 5' primer and a J-beta primer mix, a second PCR was run for roughly 6 to 12 cycles. From each sample, at least 3 million paired-end reads containing CDR3 were obtained. TCRdb recomputed calls from the 5' RACE reads with MiXCR, one row per CDR3 protein. The sample lists about 780,000 distinct CDR3 sequences; 46% were seen once. This entry belongs to a study of blood T cells in healthy people across ages.

The gene calls are TRBV3-1 and TRBJ2-7; 7 nucleotides match TRBD1. This TCR was recovered from a man aged 80 or over in good health. Sequencing input: blood. The CDR3 is CASSRRTGYEQYF. In nucleotides, the CDR3 is TGTGCCAGCAGCCGCCGGACAGGCTACGAGCAGTACTTC.